A single sample is the source of the 19 T cell receptor beta chains below, sequenced in a study of cytomegalovirus exposure and HLA in healthy donors. The PCR made use of 60 Vbeta and 13 Jbeta primers. This table comes from immunoSEQ multiplex PCR, and its TCRdb copy is limited to in-frame clones, with some not included. The sample contains approximately 100,000 clones, over 60% of which appear only once. The sequenced sample was PBMCs. The origin of the receptors is a female donor in good health and CMV-seronegative.

The gene calls are TRBV28 and TRBJ1-5; D may be TRBD1 (5 bases). In germline, CDR1 is MDHEN, CDR2 SYDVKM. This CDR3 spans 14 amino acids. V was shortened by 6 bases and J by 5 bases, with 14 bases between the two germline ends. CDR3 amino acids: CASSHDRIDQPQHF. The DNA of the CDR3 is TGTGCCAGCAGCCACGACAGAATAGATCAGCCCCAGCATTTT. Full variable domain (missing parts from reference TRBV28 and TRBJ1-5): DVKVTQSSRYLVKRTGEKVFLECVQDMDHENMFWYRQDPGLGLRLIYFSYDVKMKEKGDIPEGYSVSREKKERFSLILESASTNQTSMYLCASSHDRIDQPQHFGDGTRLSIL.

As for this clone: The same CDR3 arises from other DNA sequences in this sample as well. The chain has TRBV29-1 and TRBJ2-1, with D possibly being TRBD2 (6 bases). The CDR3 runs 17 residues. Germline V CDR1 and CDR2: SQVTM, ANQGSEA. V dropped 6 bases and J dropped 5 bases, with 26 bases sitting between them. The DNA of the CDR3 is TGCAGCGTCGAACTCCGACGGGCGGGGCGGGCACACAATGAGCAGTTCTTC. Its translation is CSVELRRAGRAHNEQFF.

J is TRBJ2-7 and V is TRBV6-4, with TRBD1 identical over 8 bases. The CDR3 runs 12 residues. V shed 8 bases and J 6 bases; nucleotides not matched to a gene: 6. Germline V gene sequence: CDR1 MRHNA, CDR2 SNTAGT. The chain's CDR3 is CASPGTGCEQYF. As DNA, the CDR3 is TGTGCCAGCCCCGGGACAGGCTGCGAGCAGTACTTC.

This clone came up once. This sequence joins TRBV5-1 and TRBJ2-7; a weak D match, TRBD2 (6 bases). The CDR3 totals 14 residues. CDR1 is SGHRS, CDR2 YFSETQ, per germline. Trimming removed 2 bases at V and 7 bases at J, with 16 bases between. CDR3 in DNA: TGCGCCAGCAGCTTAATAGTTGGGGGGAATGAGCAGTACTTC. Residues: CASSLIVGGNEQYF.

This clone was seen more than once but under ten times. The J gene is TRBJ2-7, the V gene TRBV4-1; D is ambiguous. This CDR3 contains 16 residues. Per germline, CDR1 MGHRA and CDR2 YSYEKL. The ends were cut back, 0 bases at V and 0 bases at J, with 12 bases in the middle. CDR3: CASSQDAGRISYEQYF. For the CDR3, the DNA is TGCGCCAGCAGCCAAGATGCTGGCAGAATCTCCTACGAGCAGTACTTC.

The V gene is TRBV9, the J gene TRBJ2-7, with TRBD2 matching over 8 bases. V dropped 1 base and J dropped 5; count of bases not matched to a gene: 14. From germline, CDR1 is SGDLS and CDR2 YYNGEE. The CDR3 length is 17 residues. In DNA form, the CDR3 reads TGTGCCAGCAGCGTATTCCCCGGGGGGGCCGGTTTGAACGAGCAGTACTTC. It yields the protein CASSVFPGGAGLNEQYF.

J is TRBJ2-1 and V is TRBV7-2; D ambiguous. The germline gives CDR1 SGHTA, CDR2 FQGNSA. V gave up 5 bases and J gave up 2 bases, with 13 bases separating them. The length of the CDR3 is 15 residues. CDR3 coding DNA: TGTGCCAGCAGCCGCGGCCCCGGCGCCTACAATGAGCAGTTCTTC. The encoded protein is CASSRGPGAYNEQFF.

The gene calls are TRBV5-4 and TRBJ2-1, with D maybe TRBD1 (5 bases). Trimming removed 0 bases from V and 2 bases from J, with 15 bases in between. The CDR3 covers 17 residues. Germline CDR1 is SGHNT and CDR2 is YYREEE (reference sequence). CDR3 region: CASSLAGQGLTYNEQFF. As DNA, the CDR3 is TGTGCCAGCAGCTTGGCCGGTCAGGGCCTGACCTACAATGAGCAGTTCTTC.

This clone has just one count. The V and J genes are TRBV9 and TRBJ2-5; 8 nucleotides match TRBD2. V trimming: 1 base; J trimming: 5 bases; junction bases outside the gene matches: 4. The CDR3 length is 14 residues. Per germline, CDR1 SGDLS and CDR2 YYNGEE. CDR3 DNA: TGTGCCAGCAGCGTACGGGGGGGCCTGGAGACCCAGTACTTC. As protein: CASSVRGGLETQYF.

The chain links TRBV19 to TRBJ1-5; D is unresolved. The germline V gene has CDR1 LNHDA and CDR2 SQIVND (reference sequence). There are 13 residues in the CDR3. V lost 0 bases to trimming and J lost 9 bases, with 9 bases between them. This CDR3 is CASSIDKAWPQHF. CDR3 nucleotide sequence: TGTGCCAGTAGTATAGACAAAGCTTGGCCCCAGCATTTT.

In its sample, this clone was seen a few times. The chain uses TRBV5-1 and TRBJ2-4; possible D gene TRBD1, 6 bases. The V gene's germline CDR1 is SGHRS and CDR2 YFSETQ. This CDR3 region has 17 residues. V was cut by 0 bases and J by 6 bases, with 19 bases left in between. The CDR3 spells CASSLEGTIGAGNIQYF. CDR3 in DNA: TGCGCCAGCAGCTTGGAAGGGACAATTGGTGCGGGAAACATTCAGTACTTC. Full variable domain (remainder filled in from reference TRBV5-1 and TRBJ2-4): KAGVTQTPRYLIKTRGQQVTLSCSPISGHRSVSWYQQTPGQGLQFLFEYFSETQRNKGNFPGRFSGRQFSNSRSEMNVSTLELGDSALYLCASSLEGTIGAGNIQYFGAGTRLSVL.

The chain links TRBV4-2 to TRBJ1-2; perhaps TRBD1 as D (5 bases). The length of the CDR3 is 17 residues. CDR1 and CDR2 from the germline V gene are LGHNA and YNFKEQ. V was shortened by 0 bases and J by 0 bases, with 14 bases between the two germline ends. The CDR3 sequence: CASSQDRIGGANYGYTF. CDR3 coding DNA: TGTGCCAGCAGCCAAGATCGAATCGGGGGAGCTAACTATGGCTACACCTTC.

V and J are TRBV12-5 and TRBJ2-7; D unclear. This CDR3 spans 11 amino acids. V was shortened by 9 bases and J by 0 bases, with 6 bases between the two germline ends. Looked up from germline, CDR1 is LGHNT and CDR2 is FRNRAP. CDR3: CASLLSYEQYF. CDR3 nucleotides: TGTGCTAGCCTCCTCTCCTACGAGCAGTACTTC.

The chain is built from TRBV9 and TRBJ2-3; 7 positions agree with TRBD2. In germline, CDR1 is SGDLS, CDR2 YYNGEE. V dropped 4 bases and J dropped 7; count of bases not matched to a gene: 15. The length of the CDR3 is 16 residues. Here the CDR3 reads CASSPGGAGVENTQYF. CDR3 coding DNA: TGTGCCAGCAGCCCCGGAGGGGCGGGGGTCGAAAATACGCAGTATTTT.

The rearrangement links TRBV2 to TRBJ2-3, with 9 bases lining up with TRBD2. The CDR3 spans 15 residues. Trimming cost V 2 bases and J 7 bases; bases outside gene matches: 7. Germline assignment: CDR1 SNHLY and CDR2 FYNNEI. This CDR3 is CASSETLAGRNTQYF. CDR3 coding DNA: TGTGCCAGCAGTGAAACGCTAGCGGGGAGGAATACGCAGTATTTT.

The gene calls are TRBV6-1 and TRBJ1-4; 7 bases are shared with TRBD1. This CDR3 is 14 amino acids long. The germline V gene has CDR1 MNHNS and CDR2 SASEGT. Trimming at V came to 3 bases and at J to 8 bases, leaving 6 bases not matched to a gene. CDR3 residues: CASSEGQGGEKLFF. CDR3 in DNA: TGTGCCAGCAGTGAGGGGCAGGGGGGAGAAAAACTGTTTTTT.

This clone appeared a few times. The genes are TRBV5-6 and TRBJ2-7; 9 positions agree with TRBD1. The V segment lost 4 bases and the J segment 2 bases; nucleotides outside the gene matches: 4. CDR3 size: 14 residues. Germline assignment: CDR1 SGHDT and CDR2 YYEEEE. The CDR3 DNA is TGTGCCAGCAGCGTCCGGGACAGGGCCTACGAGCAGTACTTC. It specifies CASSVRDRAYEQYF.

This sequence joins TRBV19 and TRBJ1-1; the D gene is possibly TRBD1 (6 bases). The V end was cut by 7 bases, the J end by 4 bases, with 19 bases between. The CDR3 is made up of 15 amino acids. Germline values: CDR1 LNHDA, CDR2 SQIVND (reference sequence). Here the CDR3 reads CASTKDSHGGTEAFF. The CDR3 DNA is TGTGCCAGTACCAAGGACAGTCACGGAGGCACTGAAGCTTTCTTT. The whole variable domain, remainder taken from reference TRBV19 and TRBJ1-1, is DGGITQSPKYLFRKEGQNVTLSCEQNLNHDAMYWYRQDPGQGLRLIYYSQIVNDFQKGDIAEGYSVSREKKESFPLTVTSAQKNPTAFYLCASTKDSHGGTEAFFGQGTRLTVV.

The rearrangement links TRBV19 to TRBJ1-6, with TRBD1 as a possible D gene (5 bases). CDR3 size: 13 residues. V lost 3 bases, J lost 14 bases, and 14 bases lay in between. Germline loops: CDR1 LNHDA, CDR2 SQIVND (reference sequence). The CDR3 sequence: CASSIDKSTALHF. The CDR3, as DNA: TGTGCCAGTAGTATTGACAAATCGACAGCCCTCCACTTT. The full variable domain, in which reference TRBV19 and TRBJ1-6 provide the parts outside the CDR3, is DGGITQSPKYLFRKEGQNVTLSCEQNLNHDAMYWYRQDPGQGLRLIYYSQIVNDFQKGDIAEGYSVSREKKESFPLTVTSAQKNPTAFYLCASSIDKSTALHFGNGTRLTVT.